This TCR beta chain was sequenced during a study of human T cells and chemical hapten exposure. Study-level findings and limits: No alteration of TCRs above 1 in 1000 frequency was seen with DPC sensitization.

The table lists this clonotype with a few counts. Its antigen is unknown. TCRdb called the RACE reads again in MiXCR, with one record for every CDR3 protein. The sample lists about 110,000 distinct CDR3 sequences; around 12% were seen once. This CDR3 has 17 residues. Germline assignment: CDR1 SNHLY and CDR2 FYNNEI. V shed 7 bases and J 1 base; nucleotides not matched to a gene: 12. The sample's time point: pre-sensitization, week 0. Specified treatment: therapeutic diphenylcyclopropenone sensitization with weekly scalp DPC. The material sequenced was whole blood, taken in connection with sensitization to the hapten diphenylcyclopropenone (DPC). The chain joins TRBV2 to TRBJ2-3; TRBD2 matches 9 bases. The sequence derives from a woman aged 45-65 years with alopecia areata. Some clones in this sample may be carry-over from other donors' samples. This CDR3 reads CASNPTPSGTGTDTQYF. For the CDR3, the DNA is TGTGCCAGCAACCCGACTCCTAGCGGGACAGGCACAGATACGCAGTATTTT.